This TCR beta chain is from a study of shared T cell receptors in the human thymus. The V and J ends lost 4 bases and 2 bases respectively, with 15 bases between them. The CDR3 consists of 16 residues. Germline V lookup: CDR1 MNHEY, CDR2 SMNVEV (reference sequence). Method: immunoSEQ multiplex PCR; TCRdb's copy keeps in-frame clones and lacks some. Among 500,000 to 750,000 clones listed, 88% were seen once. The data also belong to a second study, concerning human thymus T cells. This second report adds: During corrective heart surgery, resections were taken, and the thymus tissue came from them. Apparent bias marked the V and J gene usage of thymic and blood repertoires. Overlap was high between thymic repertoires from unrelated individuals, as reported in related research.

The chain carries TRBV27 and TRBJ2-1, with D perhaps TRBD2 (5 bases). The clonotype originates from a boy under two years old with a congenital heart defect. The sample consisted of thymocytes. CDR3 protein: CASSSIRGSAYNEQFF. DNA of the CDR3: TGTGCCAGCAGTTCCATCCGGGGTAGCGCCTACAATGAGCAGTTCTTC.